The next 9 T cell receptor beta chains were all read from a single sample in a study of cytomegalovirus exposure and HLA in healthy donors. Repertoires were generated with immunoSEQ multiplex PCR, while TCRdb's copy carries only in-frame clones and drops some. The data hold roughly 220,000 clones, with 65% to 85% observed a single time. The sequencing sample was made of PBMCs. The source of these receptors is a woman in her 30s in good health and CMV-seropositive.

The chain joins TRBV9 to TRBJ1-2; D is unresolved. V lost 0 bases to trimming and J lost 7 bases, with 7 bases between them. Germline V CDR1 and CDR2: SGDLS, YYNGEE. This CDR3 is 12 amino acids long. DNA of the CDR3: TGTGCCAGCAGCGTAGACGATTTTGGCTACACCTTC. Protein: CASSVDDFGYTF.

J is TRBJ1-2 and V is TRBV30; D remains unclear. Per the germline V gene, CDR1 is GTSNPN and CDR2 is SVGIG (reference sequence). The CDR3 is 13 residues long. The V end was cut by 1 base, the J end by 8 bases, with 14 bases between. CDR3 in DNA: TGTGCCTGGAGTGAAATCGAGGGCGGCGGCTACACCTTC. It translates to CAWSEIEGGGYTF.

The CDR3 loop reads CASRPQGNQPQHF. DNA of the CDR3: TGTGCCAGCAGACCACAGGGCAATCAGCCCCAGCATTTT. V gene TRBV6-5 combines with J gene TRBJ1-5; maybe TRBD1 (5 bases). Trimming took off 6 bases at V and 2 bases at J, with 8 bases between the two ends. The germline V gene encodes CDR1 MNHEY and CDR2 SVGAGI. The CDR3 is 13 residues long.

This chain joins TRBV6-1 and TRBJ1-5; D call uncertain. V lost 6 bases to trimming and J lost 7 bases, with 13 bases between them. This CDR3 is built from 13 residues. Germline assignment: CDR1 MNHNS and CDR2 SASEGT. The CDR3 sequence is CASRTSGEQPQHF. CDR3 nucleotide sequence: TGTGCCAGCAGGACCAGCGGAGAGCAGCCCCAGCATTTT.

The chain employs TRBV7-3 and TRBJ2-7; 10 bases align to TRBD1. V dropped 6 bases and J dropped 3; count of bases not matched to a gene: 11. CDR1 is SGHTA and CDR2 is FQGTGA in the germline V gene. The CDR3 has 16 amino acids. CDR3 amino acids: CASSHTGTGVVYEQYF. The CDR3 DNA is TGTGCCAGCAGTCATACCGGGACAGGGGTTGTCTACGAGCAGTACTTC.

This clone has a handful of counts. The V gene is TRBV4-1, the J gene TRBJ2-7, with TRBD1 matching over 8 bases. Germline assignment: CDR1 MGHRA and CDR2 YSYEKL. The CDR3 runs to 15 residues. J was trimmed by 7 bases and V by 0 bases; bases with no gene match: 8. CDR3 sequence reads: CASSQEGTGRGEQYF. For the CDR3, the DNA is TGCGCCAGCAGCCAAGAAGGGACAGGTCGTGGTGAGCAGTACTTC.

The chain joins TRBV2 to TRBJ1-5, with D possibly being TRBD1 (5 bases). Germline CDR1 reads SNHLY; CDR2 reads FYNNEI. CDR3 length equals 15 residues. V dropped 4 bases and J dropped 0 bases, with 10 bases sitting between them. CDR3 loop: CASSAGTLSNQPQHF. The CDR3 coding sequence is TGTGCCAGCAGTGCAGGGACCCTTAGCAATCAGCCCCAGCATTTT.

The CDR3 region is CAISGEAGSYNEQFF. CDR3 nucleotides: TGTGCCATCAGTGGAGAAGCGGGATCCTACAATGAGCAGTTCTTC. This chain connects TRBV10-3 to TRBJ2-1; TRBD2 agrees at 7 bases. This CDR3 has 15 amino acids. V was clipped by 4 bases and J by 1 base; unmatched bases: 4. CDR1 and CDR2 (germline): ENHRY, SYGVKD.

The chain carries TRBV5-1 and TRBJ1-1, with D unclear. The CDR3 has 13 residues. Trimming removed 1 base at V and 1 base at J, with 5 bases between. Germline V gene sequence: CDR1 SGHRS, CDR2 YFSETQ. The CDR3 spells CASSLPRNTEAFF. The CDR3 DNA follows: TGCGCCAGCAGCTTGCCCCGGAACACTGAAGCTTTCTTT.